The clone carrying this T cell receptor (beta chain) was counted a few times. This sample is part of a study of identical twins. Trimming pared 4 bases from V and 6 bases from J, leaving 6 bases between. This CDR3 spans 11 amino acids. Looked up from germline, CDR1 is SQVTM and CDR2 is ANQGSEA. TCRdb re-derived calls from the 5' RACE reads in MiXCR, one entry per CDR3 protein. This table holds nearly 200,000 distinct CDR3 sequences, roughly 15% found once. This same sample was also part of a study on T cells expressing NK-cell markers. That study adds: Several experiments added an anti-gamma-delta TCR antibody to sort only alpha-beta TCR T cells. Six of the donors carried dominant NKG2C+ clonotypes that took up about 1.0-7.0% of their CD8+ T cells. The CD3+CD56-NKG2C+ fraction of a handful of donors was likewise dominated by these clonotypes.

This receptor was taken from a woman aged 18-29 years in good health. V gene TRBV29-1 combines with J gene TRBJ2-2; a possible D gene is TRBD1 (5 bases). Sequencing was carried out using CD8+ T cells sorted from blood. CDR3 sequence (DNA): TGCAGCGTTGTAGGGGCCGGGGAGCTGTTTTTT. Its protein is CSVVGAGELFF.